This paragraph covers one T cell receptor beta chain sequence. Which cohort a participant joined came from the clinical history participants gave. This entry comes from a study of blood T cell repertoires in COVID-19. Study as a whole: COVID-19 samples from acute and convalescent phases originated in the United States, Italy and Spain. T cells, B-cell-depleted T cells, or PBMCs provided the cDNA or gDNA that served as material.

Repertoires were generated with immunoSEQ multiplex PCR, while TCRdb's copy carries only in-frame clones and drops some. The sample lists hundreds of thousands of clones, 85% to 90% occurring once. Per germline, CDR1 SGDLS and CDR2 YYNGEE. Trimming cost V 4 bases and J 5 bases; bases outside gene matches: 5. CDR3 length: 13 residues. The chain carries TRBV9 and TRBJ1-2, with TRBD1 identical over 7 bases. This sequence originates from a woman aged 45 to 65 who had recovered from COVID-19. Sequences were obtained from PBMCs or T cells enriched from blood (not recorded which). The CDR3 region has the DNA TGTGCCAGCAGCCAGAGGACAGGATATGGCTACACCTTC. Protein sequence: CASSQRTGYGYTF.